This T cell receptor beta chain emerged from a study of cytomegalovirus exposure and HLA in healthy donors (dated by TCRdb to 2016 to 2017). Regarding the complete study: According to an earlier analysis of a few hundred of the donors, 150 million to 200 million T cells yielded some 110 million unique TCR beta sequences and approximately 300 Gb of sequence data. The study aimed to test whether signatures of past pathogen exposure could be identified by cataloging public T cell receptors. Because of strong linkage in the cohort, a few DR-DQ haplotypes were treated as single units for association and clustering. The number of donors typed differed by locus, with about 629-630 for A, B, C, DRB1 and DQB1, roughly 520 for DQA1, 606 for DPA1, and some 470 for DPB1. A later analysis re-analyzed previously published TCR beta repertoires from several hundred donors and added high-resolution HLA genotyping to study TCR occurrence patterns. Class I and class II HLA loci were covered by the typing at four-digit resolution. To decide whether each TCR beta V gene segment behaved as functional or pseudogenic, an earlier analysis of some 570 of the donors relied on high-throughput TCR beta sequencing. Besides the first cohort of approximately 670 subjects, a separate validation cohort made up of 90 to 150 different subjects was used. In the later analysis, no new phenotypic data were used to find candidate immune exposures; instead, reliance was placed on TCR beta sequences and their occurrence across donors. Genome-wide SNP genotypes for about three fifths of the 666 donors were used in a later genetic analysis, which treated that subset as a discovery cohort. The study combined high-throughput TCR immunosequencing, statistical association of individual TCRs with disease status, and machine learning to predict cytomegalovirus infection status. Roughly 300 gigabases of sequencing data and 70 million to 100 million unique TCR sequences were included in an early release covering 500 to 750 HLA-typed donors. The T cell repertoires of 666 subjects were profiled by immunosequencing and related to cytomegalovirus serostatus. Every discovery cohort repertoire had been produced on one sequencing platform. Across some 400 genotyped donors of the cohort, an average of approximately 240,000 unique TCR beta nucleotide sequences per donor were sequenced, and roughly a sixth of those sequences were non-productive. Donor age, sex, ethnicity and CMV serostatus were compiled together with the repertoire data. Of the 300 to 500 genotyped donors, 81% were placed in the genetic ancestry cluster associated with self-reported Caucasian donors. Beyond this particular receptor, the publication reports: According to a later genetic analysis, donors in an Asian-associated ancestry cluster had fewer N-insertions in productive TCRs than the roughly 670-donor mean. Presence/absence analyses assumed roughly uniform sequencing depth across donors, an assumption that may not hold. HLA typing was unavailable for some donors at each locus, so association tests used only the typed subset. In a later analysis, HLA-associated TCR beta chains were found to be more clonally expanded and to have lower generation probabilities than equally common non-associated chains. A few of the identified cytomegalovirus-associated TCR beta chains were confirmed in vitro to be specific for cytomegalovirus antigens. The classifier was reported to diagnose cytomegalovirus status with high specificity and sensitivity in both the original cohort and the validation cohort. A group of highly shared sequence variants was considered likely to be a technical artifact of the sequencing pipeline. Across donors, most TCR sequences were observed very rarely, whereas some public TCRs were present in many individuals. When HLA alleles, especially DR and DQ, strongly co-occurred, attributing TCR associations to individual alleles was difficult. In a later genetic analysis, a missense DCLRE1C variant was associated with V-gene and J-gene trimming of TCR beta chains, and the association was replicated in an independent cohort. Because counts were too low, roughly 18 rarely observed V segments, including chromosome 9 orphons, were left out of the earlier analysis of some 640 of the donors. The authors suggested that the approach could potentially be extended to other disease states and immunological phenotypes. According to a later analysis, most CMV-associated TCR beta chains appeared to be HLA-restricted, and the HLA associations seemed to be driven largely by CMV exposure. Linkage disequilibrium might explain the correlated functional status among segregating V segments, but an unknown experimental factor could not be excluded. In a later analysis, TCR association rates were found to vary across HLA loci, with the most associated TCRs seen for DRB1 alleles and the fewest for HLA-C alleles. A further reported finding was that TCR beta sequences accurately predicted the HLA-A and HLA-B alleles for most subjects in the first cohort. An earlier analysis of approximately 530 of the donors showed that most TCR beta V segments appeared in productive rearrangements either about 87% or about 30% of the time, which broadly matched IMGT annotations. A total of about 150 TCR beta chains were listed by the study as associated with cytomegalovirus. Specific HLA alleles were associated with 15,000 to 20,000 TCR beta sequences at a false discovery rate of 0.05 in a later analysis. The 87-base-pair reads could not distinguish some IMGT-functional V segments, including TRBV6-2 and TRBV6-3, so those segments were excluded. A later analysis reported that several top co-occurrence clusters appeared linked to parvovirus B19, influenza, CMV and Epstein-Barr virus. This cohort had only TCR beta chains sequenced, and the lack of alpha or paired-chain data limited which features could be detected. Immune exposure information for the cohort was limited to CMV serostatus.

The library was built by means of the immunoSEQ multiplex PCR assay. For the multiplex PCR, a mixture combining 60 forward primers for TCR Vbeta segments and 13 reverse primers for TCR Jbeta segments was used. Amplification of the CDR3 region of rearranged TCR beta genes was performed with a multiplex PCR assay on genomic DNA. Amplified TCR beta libraries were sequenced as 87-base-pair reads on the Illumina HiSeq System. From the authors' description of their analysis: A later analysis tallied around 82 million unique TCR beta chains across the 666 repertoires, and approximately 12 million of those chains were shared by two or more donors. Raw reads were error-corrected and collapsed into unique sequences by a nearest-neighbor algorithm in which closely related sequences were merged to remove PCR and sequencing errors. CDR3 sequences were aligned to IMGT reference sequences to assign V, D and J gene segments. For a sequence to be retained, at least a six-nucleotide match to both a V gene segment and a J gene segment was required. A rearrangement was called productive if the CDR3 had no stop codons and remained in frame with V and J, and every other rearrangement was called non-productive. Following IMGT convention, CDR3 was defined as the stretch from the second conserved V-encoded cysteine up to the conserved J-encoded phenylalanine. Sequences without an unambiguous match to a single V gene segment were excluded from the earlier analysis of about 600 of the donors. An earlier analysis of several hundred of the donors called V segments functional above 56.7% productive rearrangements and segregating when the between-donor standard deviation exceeded 5%. To diagnose cytomegalovirus status from the catalog of TCR beta chain sequences, a statistical classification framework was built. In a later analysis, V and J genes were assigned by comparing TCR nucleotide sequences against IMGT/GENE-DB human TR gene sequences. Using the TCRdist pipeline, a later analysis assigned CDR3 sequences along with most-parsimonious VDJ recombination scenarios. In a later analysis, every TCR beta chain was defined by the combination of its CDR3 amino acid sequence and its V-gene family, and reads without a unique V-gene family were dropped. A later analysis removed 600 or so highly shared, low-generation-probability nucleotide sequences to deal with suspected cross-contamination and a sequencing artifact. In a later analysis, a clonal expansion index was calculated for each public chain from normalized within-repertoire ranks of inferred template counts. Generation probabilities in a later analysis came from a VDJ recombination model fitted to out-of-frame rearrangements, and those results were checked against IGoR. In a later analysis, TCR-TCR, TCR-HLA and TCR-CMV co-occurrence was scored with hypergeometric tests, and a repertoire-size bias correction was applied to TCR pairs. In a later analysis, false discovery rates were estimated by permuting HLA or CMV assignments 20 times. In a later analysis, co-occurring TCRs were grouped using DBSCAN, with TCRdist sequence similarity added in when clustering inside HLA-allele-positive subsets. Repertoires with fewer than 30,000 or more than 120,000 public chains, plus five repertoires with anomalous nucleotide sharing, were excluded from co-occurrence clustering. The table comes from immuneACCESS by way of TCRdb, which keeps in-frame sequences with V and J called. Part of the clones is missing from these tables; in studies checked, under half for an unresolved V gene and the rest for unknown reasons. V and J calls and clone size come straight from that table; D and trimming were deduced from the DNA. The sample table contains roughly 200,000 clones; only one count was recorded for roughly four fifths of them. 1.5% to 2% of the sample lies in the top ten.

The cohort consisted of 600 or so healthy bone marrow donors. At the time of sampling, all cohort members were nominally healthy, though unrecorded immune exposures were likely present. The donor was CMV seronegative and belonged to the group of 350 to 400 seronegative cohort members. Every donor gave a peripheral blood sample, and the peripheral blood mononuclear cells from that sample were used for TCR beta sequencing. The Qiagen DNeasy Blood Extraction Kit was used to extract genomic DNA from the blood cell samples. CDR1 and CDR2 are drawn from the germline V gene: SGHRS, YFSETQ. Compared with germline, V lacks 6 bases and J lacks 3 bases; bases without a gene match: 9. Measured from the cysteine to the phenylalanine, the CDR3 is 15 residues long. The DNA shown is the 45-base CDR3, in frame from base 1. In the case of this clone: No cognate antigen has been identified for it. Nothing much larger sits one base from this clone, and base qualities are not available.

The sample comprised PBMCs. Rearrangement joined TRBV5-1 to TRBJ2-7, and TRBD1 aligns with 10 junction nucleotides. The clonotype was recovered from a man aged 25 to 40 in good health and CMV-seronegative. The CDR3: CASTPLGTGVYEQYF. At the DNA level, the sequence is TGCGCCAGCACCCCGCTGGGGACAGGGGTCTACGAGCAGTACTTC. Where the CDR3 stops, the reference TRBV5-1 and TRBJ2-7 genes take over; the full variable domain is KAGVTQTPRYLIKTRGQQVTLSCSPISGHRSVSWYQQTPGQGLQFLFEYFSETQRNKGNFPGRFSGRQFSNSRSEMNVSTLELGDSALYLCASTPLGTGVYEQYFGPGTRLTVT.